This TCR beta chain was captured by sequencing in a study of blood T cell repertoires in COVID-19. About the research overall: Spain, Italy and the United States supplied samples that represented acute and convalescent COVID-19.

Germline V lookup: CDR1 SGHAT, CDR2 FQNNGV. Trimming took 6 bases from V and 0 from J, leaving 9 bases between them. This CDR3 has 15 amino acids. Original processing methods: By means of reference gene primer amplification, nucleated cell counts were estimated. Assay: immunoSEQ multiplex PCR; the TCRdb copy retains only in-frame clones and omits some. V, J and clone size are those of that table, while D and trimming were read from the DNA. The data show 150,000 to 200,000 clones, about nine tenths seen once. This receptor was taken from a woman aged 65 to 85 with acute or convalescent COVID-19. The sample comprised peripheral blood. The chain employs TRBV11-2 and TRBJ2-6, with TRBD1 as a possible D gene (5 bases). The CDR3, as DNA: TGTGCCAGCAGTTCCACAGGCTCTGGGGCCAACGTCCTGACTTTC. Its protein product is CASSSTGSGANVLTF.